The 16 T cell receptor beta chains presented below share a single source sample, sequenced in a study of blood T cells in healthy people across ages. The use of a sample-barcoded 5' primer and a J-beta primer mix characterized a second PCR of about 7 to 12 cycles. TCRdb reprocessed the 5' RACE reads via MiXCR and lists one record per CDR3 protein. The sample contains about 780,000 distinct CDR3 sequences, about 42% of which appear only once. The sample consisted of blood. Receptor source: a man older than 75 in good health.

This clonotype has a handful of counts. This rearrangement joins TRBV5-1 to TRBJ2-1, with 8 bases identical to TRBD2. After removal of 4 bases from V and 0 bases from J, the junction contained 3 bases not matched to a gene. There are 15 residues in the CDR3. Germline CDR1 and CDR2: SGHRS and YFSETQ. CDR3 sequence (DNA): TGCGCCAGCAGCATAGCGGGAACCTCCTACAATGAGCAGTTCTTC. Its protein product is CASSIAGTSYNEQFF. The full variable domain, in which reference TRBV5-1 and TRBJ2-1 provide the parts outside the CDR3, is KAGVTQTPRYLIKTRGQQVTLSCSPISGHRSVSWYQQTPGQGLQFLFEYFSETQRNKGNFPGRFSGRQFSNSRSEMNVSTLELGDSALYLCASSIAGTSYNEQFFGPGTRLTVL.

The rearrangement links TRBV12-3 or TRBV12-4 to TRBJ2-7; 12 nucleotides agree with TRBD2. The CDR3 runs 17 residues. V gave up 3 bases and J gave up 3 bases; unmatched junction bases: 9. The CDR3 is CASSLRTSGRLHYEQYF. The DNA for the CDR3 is TGTGCCAGCAGTTTGAGAACTAGCGGGAGGCTTCACTACGAGCAGTACTTC.

V is TRBV20-1 and J is TRBJ2-7, with D unclear. CDR3 length: 10 residues. Germline V gene sequence: CDR1 DFQATT, CDR2 SNEGSKA (reference sequence). The CDR3 nucleotides are TGCAGCATAGGCGCGAGATCGCAGTACTTC. Protein product: CSIGARSQYF.

CDR3 nucleotides: TGTGCCAGCACTAGGGGGTATTTCGAGCAGTACTTC. Translation gives CASTRGYFEQYF. J is TRBJ2-5 and V is TRBV28; TRBD1 might be the D (6 bases). The J call is doubtful: the DNA matches TRBJ2-7 better. The CDR3 length is 12 residues. CDR1 is MDHEN and CDR2 is SYDVKM in the germline V gene.

The chain employs TRBV12-3 or TRBV12-4 and TRBJ2-7; either TRBD1 or TRBD2 may fit D (5 bases each). The CDR3 extends over 18 amino acids. The V end lost 5 bases, the J end lost 2 bases, and 25 bases lay between the germline ends. The chain's CDR3 is CASSPPPAWGGGPYEQYF. In DNA form, the CDR3 reads TGTGCCAGCAGTCCTCCCCCGGCGTGGGGCGGCGGGCCCTACGAGCAGTACTTC.

This clonotype was detected only a few times. V gene TRBV9 combines with J gene TRBJ2-1; D is ambiguous. This CDR3 has 15 amino acids. Germline V CDR1 and CDR2: SGDLS, YYNGEE. V lost 1 base, J lost 3 bases, and 11 bases lay in between. This chain's CDR3 is CASSVSPAGYNEQFF. The CDR3 coding sequence is TGTGCCAGCAGCGTATCCCCTGCCGGCTACAATGAGCAGTTCTTC.

This clonotype was detected a few times. The chain has TRBV20-1 and TRBJ2-5; TRBD2 agrees at 8 bases. Germline V gives CDR1 DFQATT, CDR2 SNEGSKA (reference sequence). The length of the CDR3 is 14 residues. V dropped 3 bases and J dropped 5; count of bases not matched to a gene: 8. CDR3 DNA sequence: TGCAGTGCTAGCTCGAGCGGGAGAGGGGAGACCCAGTACTTC. This translates into CSASSSGRGETQYF.

The rearrangement joins TRBV24-1 to TRBJ2-1; 9 bases line up with TRBD2. This CDR3 is built from 16 residues. Trimming at V came to 2 bases and at J to 2 bases, leaving 3 bases not matched to a gene. Germline assignment: CDR1 KGHDR and CDR2 SFDVKD. The CDR3 DNA follows: TGTGCCACCAGTGATTCTAGCGGGATAGCCTACAATGAGCAGTTCTTC. Protein sequence: CATSDSSGIAYNEQFF.

The chain links TRBV5-4 to TRBJ2-5; 11 bases match TRBD2. Trimming took 4 bases from V and 4 from J; bases not matched to a gene: 9. CDR3 length: 16 residues. Germline V gene sequence: CDR1 SGHNT, CDR2 YYREEE (reference sequence). DNA of the CDR3: TGTGCCAGCAGCCCTCGACTAGCGGGAAAAGGAGAGACCCAGTACTTC. Its translation is CASSPRLAGKGETQYF.

This clonotype was seen more than once but under ten times. The chain carries TRBV14 and TRBJ1-1, with a tentative D call TRBD1 (6 bases). In germline, CDR1 is SGHDN, CDR2 FVKESK. The CDR3 totals 15 residues. The V end was cut by 0 bases, the J end by 5 bases, with 13 bases between. The DNA for the CDR3 is TGTGCCAGCAGCCAAGAACTCGGGGGGCGAACTGAAGCTTTCTTT. Amino acid sequence: CASSQELGGRTEAFF. Based on the CDR3 plus reference TRBV14 and TRBJ1-1, the full variable domain is EAGVTQFPSHSVIEKGQTVTLRCDPISGHDNLYWYRRVMGKEIKFLLHFVKESKQDESGMPNNRFLAERTGGTYSTLKVQPAELEDSGVYFCASSQELGGRTEAFFGQGTRLTVV.

Comments on this clonotype: With a much larger clone just one base away, this may be a read error. CDR3 region: CASSSPSIFLAGGPDEQFF. For the CDR3, the DNA is TGTGCCAGCAGCTCACCAAGCATCTTTCTAGCGGGAGGGCCGGATGAGCAGTTCTTC. This sequence joins TRBV7-2 and TRBJ2-1; 12 positions match TRBD2. The CDR3 covers 19 residues. V trimming: 4 bases; J trimming: 8 bases; junction bases outside the gene matches: 18. Looked up from germline, CDR1 is SGHTA and CDR2 is FQGNSA.

Here the CDR3 reads CASSKKGYWGTLAKNIQYF. CDR3 DNA sequence: TGTGCCAGCAGTAAAAAGGGTTACTGGGGTACCTTAGCCAAAAACATTCAGTACTTC. V is TRBV7-2 and J is TRBJ2-4; D is unresolved. The CDR3 extends over 19 amino acids. Germline assignment: CDR1 SGHTA and CDR2 FQGNSA. The V and J ends lost 6 bases and 0 bases respectively, with 24 bases between them. The entire variable domain, with the rest obtained from reference TRBV7-2 and TRBJ2-4, is as follows: GAGVSQSPSNKVTEKGKDVELRCDPISGHTALYWYRQSLGQGLEFLIYFQGNSAPDKSGLPSDRFSAERTGGSVSTLTIQRTQQEDSAVYLCASSKKGYWGTLAKNIQYFGAGTRLSVL.

The V call is TRBV20-1, the J call TRBJ1-2, with 9 bases lining up with TRBD1. Germline trimming cut 3 bases from V and 7 bases from J; bases unmatched to any gene: 12. The CDR3 sequence is 15 residues long. CDR1 is DFQATT and CDR2 is SNEGSKA in the germline V gene (reference sequence). This chain's CDR3 is CSARNAGTGSAGYTF. CDR3 in DNA: TGCAGTGCTAGGAACGCCGGGACAGGGAGTGCTGGCTACACCTTC.

V gene TRBV5-1 combines with J gene TRBJ2-1, with 9 positions matching TRBD1. The CDR3 has 16 residues. The ends lost 1 base at V and 5 bases at J; junction bases unmatched: 7. In germline, CDR1 is SGHRS, CDR2 YFSETQ. As DNA, the CDR3 is TGCGCCAGCAGCTTGATTTGGGGACAGGGCAACAATGAGCAGTTCTTC. It yields the protein CASSLIWGQGNNEQFF. The full variable domain, rest sourced from reference TRBV5-1 and TRBJ2-1, is KAGVTQTPRYLIKTRGQQVTLSCSPISGHRSVSWYQQTPGQGLQFLFEYFSETQRNKGNFPGRFSGRQFSNSRSEMNVSTLELGDSALYLCASSLIWGQGNNEQFFGPGTRLTVL.

This clonotype was seen only a few times. V is TRBV20-1 and J is TRBJ2-4; no clear D. The J call may be wrong; the DNA end is better matched by TRBJ2-7. The CDR3 length is 12 residues. Germline V gene data show CDR1 as DFQATT and CDR2 as SNEGSKA (reference sequence). CDR3 sequence: CSARISGYEQYF. Written as DNA, the CDR3 is TGCAGTGCTAGGATCTCAGGCTACGAGCAGTACTTC.

The chain joins TRBV6-5 to TRBJ2-1; the D is unclear. Germline V CDR1 and CDR2: MNHEY, SVGAGI. The CDR3 runs 15 residues. V was trimmed by 4 bases and J by 0 bases, leaving 10 bases between them. In DNA form, the CDR3 reads TGTGCCAGCAGTTTAAGCGAGAGCTCCTACAATGAGCAGTTCTTC. Protein sequence: CASSLSESSYNEQFF.